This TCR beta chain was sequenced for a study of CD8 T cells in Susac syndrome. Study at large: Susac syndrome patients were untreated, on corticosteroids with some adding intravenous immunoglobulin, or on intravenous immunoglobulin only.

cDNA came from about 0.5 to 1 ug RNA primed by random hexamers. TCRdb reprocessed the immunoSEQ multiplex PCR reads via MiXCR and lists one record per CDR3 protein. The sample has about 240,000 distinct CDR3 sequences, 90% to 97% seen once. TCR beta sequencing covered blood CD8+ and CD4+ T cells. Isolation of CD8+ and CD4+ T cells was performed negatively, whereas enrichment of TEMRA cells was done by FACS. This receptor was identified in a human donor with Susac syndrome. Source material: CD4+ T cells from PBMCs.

CDR3 coding DNA: TGTGCCAGCTCACCTAGGGCAGGGGGGATGAACACTGAAGCTTTCTTT. This translates into CASSPRAGGMNTEAFF. The chain employs TRBV18 and TRBJ1-1; the match to TRBD1 covers 7 bases. This CDR3 is 16 amino acids long. Trimming cost V 3 bases and J 0 bases; bases outside gene matches: 7. CDR1 and CDR2 from the germline V gene are KGHSH and LQKENI.